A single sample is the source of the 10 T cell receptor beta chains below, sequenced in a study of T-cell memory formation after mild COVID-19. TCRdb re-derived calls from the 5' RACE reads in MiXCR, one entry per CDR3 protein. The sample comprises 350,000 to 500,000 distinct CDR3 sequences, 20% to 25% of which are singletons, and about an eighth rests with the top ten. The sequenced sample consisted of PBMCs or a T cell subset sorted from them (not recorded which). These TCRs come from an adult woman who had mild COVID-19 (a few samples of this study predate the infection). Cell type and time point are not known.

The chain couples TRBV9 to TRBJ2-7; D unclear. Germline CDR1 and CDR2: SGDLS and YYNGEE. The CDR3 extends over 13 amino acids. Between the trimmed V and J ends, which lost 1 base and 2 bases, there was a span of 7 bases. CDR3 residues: CASSVNPAYEQYF. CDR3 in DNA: TGTGCCAGCAGCGTAAACCCGGCCTACGAGCAGTACTTC.

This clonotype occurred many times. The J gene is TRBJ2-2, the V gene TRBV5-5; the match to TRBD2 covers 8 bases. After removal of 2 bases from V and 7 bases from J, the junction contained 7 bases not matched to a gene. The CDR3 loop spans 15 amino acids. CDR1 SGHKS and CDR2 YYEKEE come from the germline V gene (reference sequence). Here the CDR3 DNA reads TGTGCCAGCAGCTTAGGGACTAGGAGTTTCGGGGAGCTGTTTTTT. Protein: CASSLGTRSFGELFF. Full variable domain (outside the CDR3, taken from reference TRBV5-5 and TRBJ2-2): DAGVTQSPTHLIKTRGQQVTLRCSPISGHKSVSWYQQVLGQGPQFIFQYYEKEERGRGNFPDRFSARQFPNYSSELNVNALLLGDSALYLCASSLGTRSFGELFFGEGSRLTVL.

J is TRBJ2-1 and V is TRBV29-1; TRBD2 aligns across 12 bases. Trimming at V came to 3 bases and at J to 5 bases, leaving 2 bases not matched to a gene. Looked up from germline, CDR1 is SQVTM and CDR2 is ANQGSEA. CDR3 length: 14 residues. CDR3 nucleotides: TGCAGCGTTGAGAGACTAGCGGGGGACAATGAGCAGTTCTTC. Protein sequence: CSVERLAGDNEQFF.

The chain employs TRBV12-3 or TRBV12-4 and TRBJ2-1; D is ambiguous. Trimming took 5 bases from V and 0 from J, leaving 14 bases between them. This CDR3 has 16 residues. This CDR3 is CASSLQLRSSYNEQFF. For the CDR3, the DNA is TGTGCCAGCAGTCTACAACTAAGGAGCTCCTACAATGAGCAGTTCTTC.

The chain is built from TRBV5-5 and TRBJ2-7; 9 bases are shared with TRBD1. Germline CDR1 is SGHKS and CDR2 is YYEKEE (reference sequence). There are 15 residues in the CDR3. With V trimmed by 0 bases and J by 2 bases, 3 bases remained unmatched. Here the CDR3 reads CASSLARDRAYEQYF. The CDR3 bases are TGTGCCAGCAGCTTGGCCCGGGACAGGGCCTACGAGCAGTACTTC. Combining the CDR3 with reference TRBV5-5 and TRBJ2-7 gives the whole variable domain DAGVTQSPTHLIKTRGQQVTLRCSPISGHKSVSWYQQVLGQGPQFIFQYYEKEERGRGNFPDRFSARQFPNYSSELNVNALLLGDSALYLCASSLARDRAYEQYFGPGTRLTVT.

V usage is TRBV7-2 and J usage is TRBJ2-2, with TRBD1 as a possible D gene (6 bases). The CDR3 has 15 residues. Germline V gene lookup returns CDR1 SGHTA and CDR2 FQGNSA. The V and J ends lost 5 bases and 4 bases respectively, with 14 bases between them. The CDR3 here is CASSPGGRGTGELFF. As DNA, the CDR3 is TGTGCCAGCAGCCCAGGAGGCAGGGGCACCGGGGAGCTGTTTTTT. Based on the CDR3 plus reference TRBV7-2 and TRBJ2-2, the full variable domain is GAGVSQSPSNKVTEKGKDVELRCDPISGHTALYWYRQSLGQGLEFLIYFQGNSAPDKSGLPSDRFSAERTGGSVSTLTIQRTQQEDSAVYLCASSPGGRGTGELFFGEGSRLTVL.

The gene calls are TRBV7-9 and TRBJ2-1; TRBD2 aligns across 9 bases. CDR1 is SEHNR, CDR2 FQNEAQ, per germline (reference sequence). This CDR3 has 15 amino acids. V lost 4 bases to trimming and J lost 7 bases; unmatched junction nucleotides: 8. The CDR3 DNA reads TGTGCCAGCAGCTGGGGCGGGAGGGCCCAGAATGAGCAGTTCTTC. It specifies CASSWGGRAQNEQFF.

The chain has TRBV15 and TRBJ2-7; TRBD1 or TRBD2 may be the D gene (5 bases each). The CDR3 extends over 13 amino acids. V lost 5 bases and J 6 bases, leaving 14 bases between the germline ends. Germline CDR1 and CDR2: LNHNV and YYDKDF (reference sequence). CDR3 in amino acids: CATSEGRVGEQYF. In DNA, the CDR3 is TGTGCCACCAGCGAGGGCAGGGTGGGCGAGCAGTACTTC.

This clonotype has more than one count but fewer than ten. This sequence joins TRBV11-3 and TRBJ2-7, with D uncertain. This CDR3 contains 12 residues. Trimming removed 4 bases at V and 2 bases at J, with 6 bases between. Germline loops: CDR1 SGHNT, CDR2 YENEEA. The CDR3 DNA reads TGTGCCAGCAGCTCGCACACCTACGAGCAGTACTTC. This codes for CASSSHTYEQYF.

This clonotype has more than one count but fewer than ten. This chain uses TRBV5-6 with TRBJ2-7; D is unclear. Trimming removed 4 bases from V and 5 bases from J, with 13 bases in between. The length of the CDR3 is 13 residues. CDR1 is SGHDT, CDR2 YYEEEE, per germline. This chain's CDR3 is CASSEQSRDEQYF. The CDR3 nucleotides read TGTGCCAGCAGCGAACAATCCCGGGACGAGCAGTACTTC.